The next 13 T cell receptor beta chains were all read from a single sample in a study of neurological immune-mediated disorders. A single record per CDR3 protein comes from TCRdb applying MiXCR to the 5' RACE reads. The sample holds roughly 76,000 distinct CDR3 sequences; less than 15% are singletons and the top ten take 6.5% to 8%. The sequenced sample consisted of PBMCs. These receptors were collected from a woman aged 50 to 60 in good health.

The rearrangement joins TRBV18 to TRBJ1-2, with 9 bases identical to TRBD1. CDR1 and CDR2 from the germline V gene are KGHSH and LQKENI. CDR3 length: 14 residues. V was pared by 8 bases and J by 7 bases, with 11 bases of the junction left unmatched. The CDR3 DNA follows: TGTGCCAGCGGACCGGGACAGGGTGTTGGTGGCTACACCTTC. Amino acids: CASGPGQGVGGYTF.

The J gene is TRBJ2-7, the V gene TRBV7-2; unclear D gene. The CDR3 is made up of 12 amino acids. V was clipped by 3 bases and J by 3 bases, with 6 bases between them. Germline CDR1 and CDR2: SGHTA and FQGNSA. The CDR3 spells CASSLSVYEQYF. Here the CDR3 DNA reads TGTGCCAGCAGCTTGTCAGTCTACGAGCAGTACTTC.

The sample holds many counts of this clonotype. This sequence joins TRBV3-1 and TRBJ1-2; no clear D gene. The CDR3 has 14 amino acids. Deletions cut 1 base from V and 5 bases from J, with 11 bases between. Germline V gene data show CDR1 as LGHDT and CDR2 as YNNKEL (reference sequence). The CDR3 reads CASSQGSYAYGYTF. CDR3 DNA: TGTGCCAGCAGCCAAGGCAGTTACGCTTATGGCTACACCTTC.

CDR3 nucleotides: TGTGCCAGCAGCTTAGGGCGAGCTAACTATGGCTACACCTTC. It specifies CASSLGRANYGYTF. The chain joins TRBV7-2 to TRBJ1-2; D gene ambiguous. Germline loops: CDR1 SGHTA, CDR2 FQGNSA. The CDR3 spans 14 residues. Trimming removed 1 base from V and 0 bases from J, with 6 bases in between.

This clonotype was found many times. The gene calls are TRBV24-1 and TRBJ2-5, with D possibly matching TRBD1 (6 bases). Germline CDR1 is KGHDR and CDR2 is SFDVKD. V was clipped by 3 bases and J by 3 bases, with 16 bases between them. The CDR3 runs 16 residues. The CDR3 DNA follows: TGTGCCACCAGTGATATGGACAGCCCTAACGAAGAGACCCAGTACTTC. Its protein is CATSDMDSPNEETQYF.

This clonotype came up many times. This rearrangement joins TRBV5-5 to TRBJ1-6; D gene uncertain. Trimming took off 2 bases at V and 7 bases at J, with 10 bases between the two ends. Germline lookup yields CDR1 SGHKS and CDR2 YYEKEE (reference sequence). CDR3 length: 14 residues. CDR3 in DNA: TGTGCCAGCAGCTTAAGGCAGCTGAATTCACCCCTCCACTTT. Translating it yields CASSLRQLNSPLHF.

With regard to this clonotype: A read error is possible here, since a much larger clone lies one base away. The chain couples TRBV5-1 to TRBJ2-5, with D tentatively TRBD2 (6 bases). The closer fit of TRBJ2-1 to the DNA end suggests the J call may be wrong. Germline CDR1 is SGHRS and CDR2 is YFSETQ. This CDR3 comprises 15 residues. CDR3 in amino acids: CASSVTLASRETQFF. The CDR3 bases are TGCGCCAGCAGCGTAACCCTAGCGTCGAGGGAGACCCAGTTCTTC.

In its sample, this clonotype was seen many times. This rearrangement joins TRBV11-2 to TRBJ2-7; D is possibly TRBD2 (5 bases). CDR3 length equals 14 residues. The V and J ends lost 5 bases and 2 bases respectively, with 13 bases between them. Looked up from germline, CDR1 is SGHAT and CDR2 is FQNNGV. The CDR3: CASSSFTGTYEQYF. In DNA form, the CDR3 reads TGTGCCAGCAGCAGCTTTACGGGGACCTACGAGCAGTACTTC.

This clonotype came up many times. The genes are TRBV7-9 and TRBJ2-1, with 9 bases lining up with TRBD2. V shed 1 base and J 7 bases; nucleotides not matched to a gene: 5. Germline CDR1 SEHNR, CDR2 FQNEAQ (reference sequence). The CDR3 has 15 amino acids. This CDR3 is CASSLGAGGPNEQFF. The DNA for the CDR3 is TGTGCCAGCAGCTTAGGGGCGGGAGGGCCGAATGAGCAGTTCTTC.

The J gene is TRBJ2-7, the V gene TRBV29-1; the match to TRBD1 covers 9 bases. The CDR3 sequence is 13 residues long. With 7 bases clipped from V and 5 bases from J, the junction kept 9 bases outside the gene matches. CDR1 and CDR2 (germline): SQVTM, ANQGSEA. CDR3 region: CSAAGTGSNEQYF. The CDR3, as DNA: TGCAGCGCCGCGGGGACAGGGTCAAACGAGCAGTACTTC.

This chain links TRBV6-6 with TRBJ2-4; 7 positions match TRBD1. The CDR3 has 16 amino acids. The junction had 8 bases not matched to a gene; V was cut back by 6 bases and J by 0 bases. Germline V CDR1 and CDR2: MNHNY, SVGAGI (reference sequence). The CDR3 reads CASSPGTATAKNIQYF. The CDR3 region has the DNA TGTGCCAGCAGCCCCGGGACAGCTACAGCCAAAAACATTCAGTACTTC.

This clonotype appeared many times. The V and J genes are TRBV7-6 and TRBJ2-3, with a weak D call TRBD2 (6 bases). Germline-derived CDR1 and CDR2 are SGHVS and FNYEAQ. V lost 4 bases and J lost 8, with 7 bases in between. CDR3 size: 11 residues. In nucleotides, the CDR3 is TGTGCCAGCAGCTCGGGACTTACGCAGTATTTT. This encodes CASSSGLTQYF.

This clonotype was counted a few times. V and J are TRBV7-9 and TRBJ2-7; 10 bases line up with TRBD1. Trimming cost V 2 bases and J 5 bases; bases outside gene matches: 15. The germline gives CDR1 SEHNR, CDR2 FQNEAQ (reference sequence). CDR3 length: 18 residues. The chain's CDR3 is CASSLRRIGGQGWDEQYF. CDR3 nucleotide sequence: TGTGCCAGCAGCTTAAGACGCATTGGGGGACAGGGGTGGGACGAGCAGTACTTC. The variable domain in full, completed from reference TRBV7-9 and TRBJ2-7, reads DTGVSQNPRHKITKRGQNVTFRCDPISEHNRLYWYRQTLGQGPEFLTYFQNEAQLEKSRLLSDRFSAERPKGSFSTLEIQRTEQGDSAMYLCASSLRRIGGQGWDEQYFGPGTRLTVT.